The entry below gives a single T cell receptor gamma chain sequence along with its context. At one end, the junction sequence differs from germline, possibly due to a read error. Within the sample, other DNA sequences also encode this same CDR3. Germline-derived CDR1 and CDR2 are GITISATS and ISYDGTV (reference sequence). The CDR3 totals 16 residues. The data were obtained in a study of gamma-delta chains in newborns, infants, children. Study-wide background: Polyclonal expansion of innate γδ T cells after birth follows microbial exposure.

TCRdb reanalyzed the reads using CATT. The table shows about 1,200 gamma-chain clones, with roughly 2.5% occurring only once. The rearrangement joins TRGV9 to TRGJP. What was sequenced was blood. This TCR came from a child who was a newborn, infant or young child, either healthy, febrile or measles-vaccinated (not recorded which). The CDR3 sequence: CALWEVQELGKKIKVF. CDR3 in DNA: TGTGCCTTATGGGAGGTGCAAGAGTTGGGCAAAAAAATCAAAGTATTT.